The TCR beta chain under discussion was sequenced for a study of radiation and T cells in renal cell carcinoma. Time point here: baseline pretreatment blood. Described treatment: 15 Gy SBRT to primary tumor, nephrectomy 4 weeks later. V lost 4 bases, J lost 0 bases, and 10 bases lay in between. CDR3 size: 13 residues. Germline V gene lookup returns CDR1 SQVTM and CDR2 ANQGSEA. The table came from immunoSEQ multiplex PCR; TCRdb's copy has only in-frame clones and leaves some out. The sample holds 20,000 to 25,000 clones, 80% seen once. The V and J genes are TRBV29-1 and TRBJ2-7; D is uncertain. The origin of this receptor is a man aged 60-69 years with renal cell carcinoma. Sequences were derived from blood, sampled from a patient whose treatment included radiotherapy and nephrectomy. The CDR3 protein is CSVVRPSSYEQYF. CDR3 DNA: TGCAGCGTTGTCCGGCCAAGCTCCTACGAGCAGTACTTC.